Each of the 22 T cell receptor beta chains below was sequenced from the same sample in a study of cytomegalovirus exposure and HLA in healthy donors. Use of 60 Vbeta and 13 Jbeta primers characterized the PCR. Here immunoSEQ multiplex PCR was the method, and the copy in TCRdb shows in-frame clones only, minus some. This table has 100,000 to 150,000 clones, 75% to 90% appearing once. The sample consisted of PBMCs. The receptors derive from a man aged 30 to 39 in good health and CMV-seropositive.

CDR3: CASRQQGNTEAFF. In DNA, the CDR3 is TGTGCCAGCAGGCAACAGGGGAACACTGAAGCTTTCTTT. V and J are TRBV2 and TRBJ1-1; D is perhaps TRBD1 (6 bases). V shed 6 bases and J shed 1 base, with 9 bases lying between them. Germline CDR1 SNHLY, CDR2 FYNNEI. The CDR3 runs 13 residues.

V is TRBV9 and J is TRBJ2-5, with 11 bases identical to TRBD2. The germline V gene has CDR1 SGDLS and CDR2 YYNGEE. The CDR3 spans 16 residues. J was trimmed by 2 bases and V by 0 bases; bases with no gene match: 3. In DNA form, the CDR3 reads TGTGCCAGCAGCGTAGCTCGGACTAGCGGGCAAGAGACCCAGTACTTC. Amino acids: CASSVARTSGQETQYF.

The chain employs TRBV2 and TRBJ1-1, with 7 bases identical to TRBD1. The CDR3 loop spans 14 amino acids. V dropped 7 bases and J dropped 1; count of bases not matched to a gene: 6. Germline V gene lookup returns CDR1 SNHLY and CDR2 FYNNEI. The CDR3 spells CASTERTGNTEAFF. DNA for the CDR3: TGTGCCAGCACCGAACGGACAGGGAACACTGAAGCTTTCTTT.

This sequence joins TRBV6-1 and TRBJ1-1; possibly TRBD1 for D (5 bases). CDR1 and CDR2 (germline): MNHNS, SASEGT. There are 11 residues in the CDR3. V was clipped by 4 bases and J by 11 bases, with 11 bases between them. CDR3 region: CASSGQFGAFF. The CDR3 DNA is TGTGCCAGCAGTGGACAGTTCGGTGCTTTCTTT.

The chain uses TRBV19 and TRBJ1-5, with TRBD1 as a possible D gene (6 bases). This CDR3 region has 15 residues. Germline V gene lookup returns CDR1 LNHDA and CDR2 SQIVND (reference sequence). The V end was cut by 5 bases, the J end by 0 bases, with 11 bases between. This chain's CDR3 is CASSSDRNSNQPQHF. CDR3 in DNA: TGTGCCAGTAGTTCCGACAGGAATAGCAATCAGCCCCAGCATTTT.

The chain couples TRBV7-2 to TRBJ2-5; 9 bases are a match to TRBD2. In germline, CDR1 is SGHTA, CDR2 FQGNSA. With V trimmed by 3 bases and J by 10 bases, 12 bases remained unmatched. The CDR3 is 15 residues long. CDR3 nucleotide sequence: TGTGCCAGCAGCTTGCTTGCGGGGGGGACTAGGGACCAGTACTTC. Translated, it gives CASSLLAGGTRDQYF.

The rearrangement links TRBV10-3 to TRBJ2-7, with 8 nucleotides matching TRBD2. Germline CDR1 and CDR2: ENHRY and SYGVKD. This CDR3 contains 15 residues. Losses at the gene ends were 0 bases for V and 4 bases for J; bases not matched to a gene: 5. The CDR3 spells CAISESSGGGYEQYF. The CDR3 nucleotides read TGTGCCATCAGTGAGTCATCCGGGGGGGGTTACGAGCAGTACTTC.

The rearrangement uses TRBV13 and TRBJ2-1, with D possibly matching TRBD1 (5 bases). V lost 2 bases, J lost 8 bases, and 13 bases lay in between. CDR1 and CDR2 (germline): PRHDT, FYEKMQ (reference sequence). The CDR3 loop spans 14 amino acids. CDR3 residues: CASSLRHRYDEQFF. The CDR3 bases are TGTGCCAGCAGCTTAAGGCACAGGTACGATGAGCAGTTCTTC.

This rearrangement joins TRBV5-1 to TRBJ2-7; perhaps TRBD2 as D (5 bases). CDR3 length equals 13 residues. V dropped 7 bases and J dropped 0 bases, with 11 bases sitting between them. In germline, CDR1 is SGHRS, CDR2 YFSETQ. The CDR3, as DNA: TGCGCCAGCGTCGGGGATGCCTCCTACGAGCAGTACTTC. Translated: CASVGDASYEQYF.

The chain links TRBV2 to TRBJ1-4; TRBD1 matches 7 bases. CDR1 is SNHLY, CDR2 FYNNEI, per germline. Unmatched junction bases numbered 7, after V lost 8 bases and J lost 4 bases. The CDR3 has 14 amino acids. CDR3 loop: CASLGTDYNEKLFF. For the CDR3, the DNA is TGTGCCAGCTTGGGGACAGATTATAATGAAAAACTGTTTTTT.

DNA of the CDR3: TGTGCCAGCAGTCAAGGGGGCAGGGGGGATGGCTACACCTTC. Protein sequence: CASSQGGRGDGYTF. The chain links TRBV6-1 to TRBJ1-2; 7 bases map to TRBD1. The CDR3 consists of 14 residues. V shed 5 bases, J shed 6 bases, and the junction held 9 bases outside the gene matches. Germline CDR1 is MNHNS and CDR2 is SASEGT.

In this sample, this clone turned up a few times. The DNA for the CDR3 is TGTGCCAGCAGCTTAGCGCAGTACAGCTTCTACGAGCAGTACTTC. It is translated as CASSLAQYSFYEQYF. The rearrangement links TRBV7-9 to TRBJ2-7; D gene ambiguous. The germline V gene encodes CDR1 SEHNR and CDR2 FQNEAQ (reference sequence). Trimming pared 0 bases from V and 3 bases from J, leaving 12 bases between. This CDR3 is built from 15 residues. Looking up the rest from reference TRBV7-9 and TRBJ2-7 gives the full variable domain: DTGVSQNPRHKITKRGQNVTFRCDPISEHNRLYWYRQTLGQGPEFLTYFQNEAQLEKSRLLSDRFSAERPKGSFSTLEIQRTEQGDSAMYLCASSLAQYSFYEQYFGPGTRLTVT.

The chain has TRBV6-1 and TRBJ1-3, with 7 nucleotides matching TRBD1. Trimming removed 1 base from V and 3 bases from J; junction bases left unmatched: 9. Per germline, CDR1 MNHNS and CDR2 SASEGT. There are 17 residues in the CDR3. DNA of the CDR3: TGTGCCAGCAGTGAAGAACCACAGGGGTTTGGTGGAAACACCATATATTTT. It is translated as CASSEEPQGFGGNTIYF.

The rearrangement uses TRBV7-6 and TRBJ2-7; a possible D gene is TRBD2 (6 bases). The CDR3 has 12 amino acids. Germline loops: CDR1 SGHVS, CDR2 FNYEAQ. Trimming took 5 bases from V and 4 from J, leaving 9 bases between them. This chain's CDR3 is CASSPEGYEQYF. CDR3 sequence (DNA): TGTGCCAGCAGCCCGGAGGGATACGAGCAGTACTTC. The whole variable domain, remainder taken from reference TRBV7-6 and TRBJ2-7, is GAGVSQSPRYKVTKRGQDVALRCDPISGHVSLYWYRQALGQGPEFLTYFNYEAQQDKSGLPNDRFSAERPEGSISTLTIQRTEQRDSAMYRCASSPEGYEQYFGPGTRLTVT.

V usage is TRBV5-6 and J usage is TRBJ2-2; D is perhaps TRBD1 (6 bases). The CDR3 is 16 amino acids. Germline V gene sequence: CDR1 SGHDT, CDR2 YYEEEE. Trimming shortened V by 0 bases and J by 4 bases, and 13 bases separated the two germline ends. CDR3 coding DNA: TGTGCCAGCAGCTTGGAGGTCGGGACACCCACCGGGGAGCTGTTTTTT. This encodes CASSLEVGTPTGELFF.

The rearrangement links TRBV7-8 to TRBJ1-1; 8 nucleotides align to TRBD1. Losses at the gene ends were 5 bases for V and 11 bases for J; bases not matched to a gene: 16. CDR3 length: 15 amino acids. Germline V lookup: CDR1 SGHVS, CDR2 FQNEAQ. The CDR3, as DNA: TGTGCCAGCAGCGGATCGAACAGGGGGGTCGGATTGGCTTTCTTT. This sequence encodes CASSGSNRGVGLAFF.

This clone appeared once. The chain has TRBV7-9 and TRBJ1-6, with 7 bases fitting TRBD1. The CDR3 runs to 16 residues. Germline V gene sequence: CDR1 SEHNR, CDR2 FQNEAQ (reference sequence). The trim removed 5 bases at V and 7 bases at J, leaving 11 bases unmatched. The DNA of the CDR3 is TGTGCCAGCAGCCCCGAGGGACAGCTATTCAATTCACCCCTCCACTTT. Encoded protein: CASSPEGQLFNSPLHF.

The chain couples TRBV29-1 to TRBJ2-7; D might be TRBD1 (6 bases). Germline lookup yields CDR1 SQVTM and CDR2 ANQGSEA. The V and J ends lost 2 bases and 4 bases respectively, with 12 bases between them. The CDR3 totals 13 residues. As DNA, the CDR3 is TGCAGCGTTGAAAACCCAGGGGCGTACGAGCAGTACTTC. It is translated as CSVENPGAYEQYF.

V and J are TRBV2 and TRBJ2-7; 7 bases match TRBD2. Germline V gene data show CDR1 as SNHLY and CDR2 as FYNNEI. Trimming took 0 bases from V and 5 from J; bases not matched to a gene: 7. The CDR3 consists of 15 residues. The CDR3 here is CASSEAGGRAHEQYF. CDR3 DNA sequence: TGTGCCAGCAGTGAAGCGGGGGGGAGGGCTCACGAGCAGTACTTC. The complete variable domain, with remaining parts taken from reference TRBV2 and TRBJ2-7, reads EPEVTQTPSHQVTQMGQEVILRCVPISNHLYFYWYRQILGQKVEFLVSFYNNEISEKSEIFDDQFSVERPDGSNFTLKIRSTKLEDSAMYFCASSEAGGRAHEQYFGPGTRLTVT.

This clone was observed a few times. Other DNA sequences within the sample encode an identical CDR3. This chain uses TRBV2 with TRBJ1-5; D possibly corresponds to TRBD1 (6 bases). Between the trimmed V and J ends, which lost 2 bases and 7 bases, there was a span of 12 bases. The germline V gene has CDR1 SNHLY and CDR2 FYNNEI. The CDR3 has 14 amino acids. CDR3 nucleotide sequence: TGTGCCAGCAGTGAACTGGGGGGGCGGCAGCCCCAGCATTTT. Translation: CASSELGGRQPQHF.

The genes are TRBV5-6 and TRBJ2-7; tentatively, D is TRBD1 (6 bases). This CDR3 comprises 13 residues. Germline V gene sequence: CDR1 SGHDT, CDR2 YYEEEE. V was cut by 4 bases and J by 1 base, with 9 bases left in between. In DNA, the CDR3 is TGTGCCAGCAGCGATACAGGGTCCTACGAGCAGTACTTC. Translating gives CASSDTGSYEQYF.

The chain recombines TRBV5-1 with TRBJ2-5; no clear D. The CDR3 spans 16 residues. CDR1 and CDR2 from the germline V gene are SGHRS and YFSETQ. V lost 2 bases and J 5 bases, leaving 19 bases between the germline ends. The CDR3 region has the DNA TGCGCCAGCAGCTTCCACCCCGAGTCCCGCCCGGAGACCCAGTACTTC. This codes for CASSFHPESRPETQYF.